Presented here are 3 T cell receptor beta chains from one specimen sequenced in a study of beta chain features in type 1 diabetes. Overall study findings and caveats: People with Type 1 diabetes carried modestly yet significantly shorter TCRB CDR3s in all four CD4+ subsets.

For these receptors, no antigen is known. Isolated RNA was reverse transcribed in full, so expressed TCRB transcripts were sequenced. The assay was immunoSEQ multiplex PCR, and TCRdb's table has in-frame clones only and misses some. The repertoire holds 550,000 to 850,000 clones, with around an eighth as singletons. Input material: naive CD4+ T cells from blood. The receptors here all came from a young man with type 1 diabetes.

This clone was found a few times. The chain employs TRBV6-5 and TRBJ2-2; TRBD1 matches at 9 bases. The V and J ends lost 6 bases and 7 bases, in that order; junction bases with no gene match: 9. Germline V gives CDR1 MNHEY, CDR2 SVGAGI. This CDR3 contains 15 residues. CDR3 amino acids: CASRRPGTGIGELFF. The CDR3 DNA reads as TGTGCCAGCAGAAGACCCGGGACAGGGATCGGGGAGCTGTTTTTT.

V and J are TRBV30 and TRBJ1-4; D might be TRBD1 (6 bases). Trimming left V 1 base short and J 5 bases short, with 11 bases between. Germline V gene lookup returns CDR1 GTSNPN and CDR2 SVGIG (reference sequence). The CDR3 extends over 14 amino acids. In DNA, the CDR3 is TGTGCCTGGAGTGATTGGAGGGGGAATGAAAAACTGTTTTTT. This codes for CAWSDWRGNEKLFF.

The chain uses TRBV30 and TRBJ1-1; D perhaps matches TRBD1 (5 bases). V lost 4 bases and J lost 8, with 11 bases in between. Per germline, CDR1 GTSNPN and CDR2 SVGIG (reference sequence). CDR3 length: 11 residues. The CDR3 here is CAWTGRGEAFF. In DNA form, the CDR3 reads TGTGCCTGGACAGGTCGGGGGGAAGCTTTCTTT.